These 13 T cell receptor beta chains were all obtained from the same sample, sequenced in a study of blood T cell repertoires in COVID-19. The repertoire was sequenced with immunoSEQ multiplex PCR; TCRdb's copy has only in-frame clones and lacks some. The table includes around 71,000 clones, roughly 80% detected once. The sequenced sample was peripheral blood. The receptors were gathered from a man between 65 and 85 years old with acute or convalescent COVID-19.

V and J are TRBV5-6 and TRBJ2-7; 10 positions match TRBD1. After removal of 2 bases from V and 5 bases from J, the junction contained 1 base not matched to a gene. Looked up from germline, CDR1 is SGHDT and CDR2 is YYEEEE. This CDR3 has 13 residues. The CDR3 loop is CASSFGTGDEQYF. The CDR3 bases are TGTGCCAGCAGCTTCGGGACAGGGGACGAGCAGTACTTC.

The V gene is TRBV7-9, the J gene TRBJ2-5; D gene uncertain. The CDR3 length is 13 residues. V lost 8 bases to trimming and J lost 3 bases, with 13 bases between them. In germline, CDR1 is SEHNR, CDR2 FQNEAQ (reference sequence). The CDR3 is CASGRGNKETQYF. The CDR3 bases are TGTGCCAGCGGTAGAGGCAACAAAGAGACCCAGTACTTC. The whole variable domain, filled in from reference TRBV7-9 and TRBJ2-5, reads DTGVSQNPRHKITKRGQNVTFRCDPISEHNRLYWYRQTLGQGPEFLTYFQNEAQLEKSRLLSDRFSAERPKGSFSTLEIQRTEQGDSAMYLCASGRGNKETQYFGPGTRLLVL.

The rearrangement joins TRBV6-5 to TRBJ2-7; TRBD2 is a possible D gene (5 bases). The V end lost 7 bases, the J end lost 0 bases, and 13 bases lay between the germline ends. CDR3 size: 14 residues. Germline V lookup: CDR1 MNHEY, CDR2 SVGAGI. The CDR3 DNA follows: TGTGCCAGCACCCAGGAAGGGAGCTCCTACGAGCAGTACTTC. Protein: CASTQEGSSYEQYF.

The chain combines TRBV19 with TRBJ2-2; TRBD2 is a possible D gene (5 bases). Germline assignment: CDR1 LNHDA and CDR2 SQIVND (reference sequence). The CDR3 is made up of 14 amino acids. The V end was cut by 5 bases, the J end by 4 bases, with 11 bases between. Here the CDR3 reads CASSPMGVTGELFF. In DNA form, the CDR3 reads TGTGCCAGTAGTCCAATGGGAGTCACCGGGGAGCTGTTTTTT.

The V and J genes are TRBV29-1 and TRBJ2-3, with TRBD2 matching over 9 bases. CDR3 length: 15 amino acids. Looked up from germline, CDR1 is SQVTM and CDR2 is ANQGSEA. V lost 1 base, J lost 2 bases, and 4 bases stayed unmatched. CDR3 loop: CSVEGASGTTDTQYF. CDR3 coding DNA: TGCAGCGTTGAAGGGGCTAGCGGGACCACAGATACGCAGTATTTT.

The genes are TRBV19 and TRBJ1-5, with 8 bases that match TRBD1. V was pared by 7 bases and J by 7 bases, with 6 bases of the junction left unmatched. The CDR3 extends over 13 amino acids. From germline, CDR1 is LNHDA and CDR2 SQIVND (reference sequence). This CDR3 is CASKDRVIQPQHF. The CDR3 DNA reads as TGTGCCAGTAAGGACAGGGTGATCCAGCCCCAGCATTTT.

In DNA form, the CDR3 reads TGTGCCAGCAGTTACTATCCGGGACAGGGGATGAATCAGCCCCAGCATTTT. It yields the protein CASSYYPGQGMNQPQHF. This rearrangement joins TRBV6-2 or TRBV6-3 to TRBJ1-5, with 10 nucleotides matching TRBD1. This CDR3 comprises 17 residues. Trimming at V came to 1 base and at J to 4 bases, leaving 7 bases not matched to a gene. Germline values: CDR1 MNHEY, CDR2 SVGEGT.

The rearrangement uses TRBV11-3 and TRBJ2-5; 7 bases map to TRBD2. Per the germline V gene, CDR1 is SGHNT and CDR2 is YENEEA. This CDR3 is built from 13 residues. The V gene end was trimmed by 2 bases and the J gene end by 5 bases; junction bases not matched to a gene: 2. For the CDR3, the DNA is TGTGCCAGCAGCTTACTGGGAGGGGAGACCCAGTACTTC. Protein product: CASSLLGGETQYF.

The chain carries TRBV6-1 and TRBJ1-5, with D perhaps matching TRBD1 (5 bases). The CDR3 runs 16 residues. The V gene lost 2 bases and the J gene lost 2 bases, with 13 bases spanning the gap. The germline V gene encodes CDR1 MNHNS and CDR2 SASEGT. CDR3 DNA: TGTGCCAGCAGTGAAATCGGGCAGGGCGGCAATCAGCCCCAGCATTTT. Translation: CASSEIGQGGNQPQHF.

This sequence joins TRBV6-5 and TRBJ2-5; maybe TRBD1 (5 bases). This CDR3 has 13 residues. Trimming took 6 bases from V and 5 from J, leaving 13 bases between them. Germline-derived CDR1 and CDR2 are MNHEY and SVGAGI. The CDR3 region has the DNA TGTGCCAGCAGCCGAGACAGAGTTGAGACCCAGTACTTC. It codes for CASSRDRVETQYF.

This clone has just a few counts. This chain uses TRBV14 with TRBJ1-2, with TRBD1 matching 8 bases. CDR1 is SGHDN, CDR2 FVKESK, per germline. With V trimmed by 4 bases and J by 4 bases, 11 bases remained unmatched. This CDR3 spans 16 amino acids. The CDR3 DNA sequence: TGTGCCAGCAGCCGGCTACGTTCAGGACAGGGCTATGGCTACACCTTC. Translated, it gives CASSRLRSGQGYGYTF.

This chain joins TRBV19 and TRBJ2-3; D is ambiguous. CDR1 LNHDA and CDR2 SQIVND come from the germline V gene (reference sequence). The V and J ends lost 3 bases and 6 bases respectively, with 10 bases between them. The CDR3 length is 13 residues. CDR3 sequence (DNA): TGTGCCAGTAGTATTTTCTCGGTGGATACGCAGTATTTT. Its translation is CASSIFSVDTQYF.

The chain carries TRBV6-1 and TRBJ1-2; a possible D gene is TRBD1 (5 bases). Trimming pared 3 bases from V and 8 bases from J, leaving 13 bases between. CDR1 is MNHNS, CDR2 SASEGT, per germline. The CDR3 runs to 13 residues. The DNA of the CDR3 is TGTGCCAGCAGTGACCCGACAGTCCGAGGCTACACCTTC. Its translation: CASSDPTVRGYTF.